Below are 6 T cell receptor beta chains sequenced from a single sample in a study of identical twins. TCRdb redid the calling of the 5' RACE reads with MiXCR, one entry per CDR3 protein. The table has 1.5 million to 2 million distinct CDR3 sequences, under 35% seen once. Source material: cord blood. The receptors shown here come from a newborn girl in good health.

This clonotype came up a few times. The chain links TRBV6-5 to TRBJ1-1; a weak D match, TRBD1 (6 bases). Looked up from germline, CDR1 is MNHEY and CDR2 is SVGAGI. The CDR3 extends over 14 amino acids. V lost 2 bases and J lost 1, with 8 bases in between. The CDR3 here is CASSYLGQNTEAFF. CDR3 sequence (DNA): TGTGCCAGCAGTTACCTGGGACAGAACACTGAAGCTTTCTTT.

As regards this clonotype: In this CDR3 the conserved last residue, phenylalanine or tryptophan, is missing, so a read error is likely. V usage is TRBV5-1 and J usage is TRBJ2-1, with D possibly matching TRBD1 (6 bases). The CDR3 extends over 14 amino acids. Germline CDR1 SGHRS, CDR2 YFSETQ. The CDR3: CAGSLDSSYNEQFV. CDR3 bases: TGCGCCGGCAGCTTGGACAGCTCCTACAATGAGCAGTTCGTC.

This clonotype was seen more than once but under ten times. The chain recombines TRBV7-9 with TRBJ1-5, with TRBD1 as a possible D gene (5 bases). Germline CDR1 SEHNR, CDR2 FQNEAQ (reference sequence). The CDR3 is 14 amino acids. V gave up 2 bases and J gave up 3 bases, with 8 bases separating them. The CDR3 bases are TGTGCCAGCAGCTTACGGGGGGACAATCAGCCCCAGCATTTT. It specifies CASSLRGDNQPQHF.

This clonotype was counted many times. The rearrangement uses TRBV29-1 and TRBJ1-2, with D maybe TRBD1 (6 bases). The CDR3 totals 12 residues. In germline, CDR1 is SQVTM, CDR2 ANQGSEA. Trimming shortened V by 6 bases and J by 3 bases, and 11 bases separated the two germline ends. Here the CDR3 DNA reads TGCAGCGTCTTACAGGGAGACTATGGCTACACCTTC. It yields the protein CSVLQGDYGYTF.

The table lists this clonotype with a count of one. V gene TRBV7-9 combines with J gene TRBJ2-3, with D perhaps matching TRBD1 or TRBD2 (6 bases each). CDR1 and CDR2 (germline): SEHNR, FQNEAQ (reference sequence). Trimming shortened V by 5 bases and J by 2 bases, and 14 bases separated the two germline ends. CDR3 length equals 15 residues. In DNA, the CDR3 is TGTGCCAGCAGCCCCATAACGGGGGCCACAGATACGCAGTATTTT. Translating it yields CASSPITGATDTQYF.

The rearrangement uses TRBV28 and TRBJ2-4, with D possibly matching TRBD2 (6 bases). V dropped 6 bases and J dropped 13 bases, with 28 bases sitting between them. CDR1 MDHEN and CDR2 SYDVKM come from the germline V gene. The CDR3 covers 16 residues. DNA for the CDR3: TGTGCCAGCAGACCCTTCCGGACTAATAGATTGGATTGGCAGTACTTC. Translated: CASRPFRTNRLDWQYF.